This T cell receptor (beta chain) was identified in a study of blood T cell repertoires in COVID-19. Study background: T cells, B-cell-depleted T cells, or PBMCs supplied cDNA or gDNA.

In the original processing: Researchers report that nucleated cell counts were estimated from reference gene primer amplification. Repertoires were generated with immunoSEQ multiplex PCR, while TCRdb's copy carries only in-frame clones and drops some. The V and J calls and clone size were taken over from that table, and D and trimming were inferred from the DNA. In the table there are hundreds of thousands of clones, more than 75% of which are singletons. The CDR3 spans 13 residues. In germline, CDR1 is KGHSH, CDR2 LQKENI. V lost 2 bases, J lost 10 bases, and 4 bases stayed unmatched. This TCR came from a woman aged 45 to 65 who had recovered from COVID-19. The sequencing input was peripheral blood. The V gene is TRBV18, the J gene TRBJ2-1; 8 positions match TRBD2. The CDR3 bases are TGTGCCAGCTCACCAAGTAGCGGGACCGAGCAGTTCTTC. This codes for CASSPSSGTEQFF.